The text below deals with one T cell receptor (beta chain). The sample is drawn from a study of T cell responses to AZD1222 COVID-19 vaccine. V dropped 7 bases and J dropped 12 bases, with 16 bases sitting between them. The germline gives CDR1 SQVTM, CDR2 ANQGSEA. This CDR3 has 11 residues. The repertoire was sequenced with immunoSEQ multiplex PCR; TCRdb's copy has only in-frame clones and lacks some. The profile shows over 100,000 clones, around 87% of them singletons. The chain joins TRBV29-1 to TRBJ2-1; D gene uncertain. The receptor was derived from an adult who received the AZD1222 COVID-19 vaccine. The specimen comprised peripheral blood, sampled 28 days after the second AZD1222 dose. The DNA for the CDR3 is TGCAGCGGGCTGACCAGTTATCGGCAGTTCTTC. Translated: CSGLTSYRQFF.